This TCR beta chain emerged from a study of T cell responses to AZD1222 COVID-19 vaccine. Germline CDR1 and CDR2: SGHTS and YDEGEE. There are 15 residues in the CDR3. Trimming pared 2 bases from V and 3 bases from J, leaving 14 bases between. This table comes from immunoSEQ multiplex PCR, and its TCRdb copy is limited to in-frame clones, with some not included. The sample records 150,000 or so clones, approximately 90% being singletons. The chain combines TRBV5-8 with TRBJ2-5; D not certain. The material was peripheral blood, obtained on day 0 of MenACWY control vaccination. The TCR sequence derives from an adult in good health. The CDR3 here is CASSFLAAGEETQYF. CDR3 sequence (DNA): TGTGCCAGCAGCTTTTTAGCCGCCGGTGAAGAGACCCAGTACTTC.